This T cell receptor (beta chain) was recorded in a study of graft-versus-host responses after intestinal transplantation. Study results and limitations: There were GvH clones found in recipient marrow, and some of them appeared first in ileum or blood.

Generated by immunoSEQ multiplex PCR, the TCRdb table keeps only in-frame clones and is missing some. The table lists more than 95,000 clones, 92% of them singletons. This CDR3 has 15 residues. The germline V gene has CDR1 MNHEY and CDR2 SVGAGI. V was shortened by 7 bases and J by 2 bases, with 15 bases between the two germline ends. On this clone itself: Its antigen is not known.

The receptor was derived from a human donor who received an intestinal transplant. V and J are TRBV6-5 and TRBJ1-5; a possible D gene is TRBD1 (5 bases). The sample consisted of unstimulated CD4+ T cells sorted from spleen or lymph node cells, taken before intestinal transplant. The CDR3 DNA follows: TGTGCCAGCACAACTCAGGGAAAGGGCAATCAGCCCCAGCATTTT. Its translation: CASTTQGKGNQPQHF.